Listed below are T cell receptor beta chains from one sample, sequenced in a study of blood T cell repertoires in COVID-19. Using immunoSEQ multiplex PCR, the repertoire was profiled, and TCRdb retains in-frame clones only, with some absent. Here the sample spans more than 200,000 clones, 70% to 90% being singletons. Source material: peripheral blood. The receptors shown here come from a human donor in a cohort sampled during active COVID-19. CDR3s include the opening cysteine and the closing phenylalanine or tryptophan. The D gene is left open where the match is weak. Size values are once, few and many counts, or a class for expanded clones, and some rows have none.

>TRBJ2-7|NA|NA|TRBV12-3/TRBV12-4
CASSFDRTYEQYF
TGTGCCAGCAGTTTTGACAGAACCTACGAGCAGTACTTC
>TRBJ1-4|TRBD1|NA|TRBV7-9
CASSLSGQGRVLKLFF
TGTGCCAGCAGCTTATCGGGACAGGGGCGCGTTTTGAAACTGTTTTTT
>TRBJ1-3|NA|NA|TRBV5-1
CASSLRGASGNTIYF
TGCGCCAGCAGCTTGCGCGGAGCCTCTGGAAACACCATATATTTT
>TRBJ2-1|NA|NA|TRBV20-1
CSASSGSQYEQFF
TGCAGTGCTAGTTCCGGGAGTCAATATGAGCAGTTCTTC
>TRBJ2-7|TRBD2|NA|TRBV6-5
CASSYESSGSYEQYF
TGTGCCAGCAGTTACGAGTCTAGCGGATCCTACGAGCAGTACTTC
>TRBJ1-5|NA|once|TRBV5-6
CASSGSSGISNQPQHF
TGTGCCAGCAGCGGGAGTTCGGGAATTAGCAATCAGCCCCAGCATTTT
>TRBJ2-7|NA|NA|TRBV7-2
CASSSEEGTYEQYF
TGTGCCAGCAGCTCAGAGGAGGGGACGTACGAGCAGTACTTC
>TRBJ2-1|NA|NA|TRBV19
CASSIPGLTLLSYNEQFF
TGTGCCAGTAGTATTCCGGGACTCACACTGCTCTCCTACAATGAGCAGTTCTTC
>TRBJ1-5|NA|NA|TRBV28
CASVDRLGSNQPQHF
TGTGCCAGCGTTGACAGGTTAGGGAGCAATCAGCCCCAGCATTTT
>TRBJ2-3|NA|NA|TRBV3-1/TRBV3-2
CASSQDFYPEYF
TGTGCCAGCAGCCAAGACTTCTACCCGGAGTATTTT
>TRBJ2-2|TRBD2|NA|TRBV7-9
CASSPRGGFWNTGELFF
TGTGCCAGCAGCCCCCGGGGAGGGTTTTGGAACACCGGGGAGCTGTTTTTT
>TRBJ1-1|NA|NA|TRBV3-1/TRBV3-2
CASSGVGRTFF
TGTGCCAGCAGCGGGGTCGGGAGGACTTTCTTT
>TRBJ2-3|NA|NA|TRBV6-5
CASSYSRITDTQYF
TGTGCCAGCAGTTACTCGCGAATCACAGATACGCAGTATTTT
>TRBJ2-7|NA|NA|TRBV4-1
CASSQYASGTYEQYF
TGCGCCAGCAGCCAATACGCCAGTGGTACCTACGAGCAGTACTTC
>TRBJ1-2|NA|NA|TRBV19
CASSNGGIYGYTF
TGTGCCAGTAGTAACGGAGGGATCTATGGCTACACCTTC
>TRBJ2-7|NA|NA|TRBV3-1/TRBV3-2
CASSQGAVSSYEQYF
TGTGCCAGCAGCCAAGGGGCCGTAAGCTCCTACGAGCAGTACTTC
>TRBJ1-2|NA|once|TRBV10-3
CAISESGATAADGYTF
TGTGCCATCAGTGAGTCGGGGGCGACAGCCGCCGATGGCTACACCTTC
>TRBJ1-3|NA|few|TRBV5-1
CASTDTGSGNTIYF
TGCGCCAGCACCGACACAGGTTCTGGAAACACCATATATTTT
>TRBJ1-5|TRBD1|NA|TRBV3-1/TRBV3-2
CASSQTTGRGQPQHF
TGTGCCAGCAGCCAAACGACAGGGAGAGGTCAGCCCCAGCATTTT
>TRBJ1-2|NA|NA|TRBV5-6
CASSWQDGYTF
TGTGCCAGCAGCTGGCAGGATGGCTACACCTTC
>TRBJ1-2|TRBD1|NA|TRBV5-1
CASSQGTGGPIGYGYTF
TGCGCCAGCAGCCAGGGGACAGGGGGCCCTATTGGCTATGGCTACACCTTC
>TRBJ2-7|NA|NA|TRBV7-6
CASSPAVGGRKYF
TGTGCCAGCAGCCCCGCGGTGGGGGGTCGAAAATACTTC
>TRBJ2-5|NA|NA|TRBV6-5
CASSYTSEETQYF
TGTGCCAGCAGTTATACGAGTGAAGAGACCCAGTACTTC
>TRBJ1-1|TRBD1|NA|TRBV29-1
CSFRQGDTEAFF
TGCAGCTTTCGCCAGGGGGACACTGAAGCTTTCTTT
>TRBJ2-3|NA|NA|TRBV6-5
CASSYARPTDTQYF
TGTGCCAGCAGTTACGCGCGGCCCACAGATACGCAGTATTTT
>TRBJ2-7|NA|NA|TRBV7-2
CASSLGVRDYEQYF
TGTGCCAGCAGCTTAGGAGTCAGGGATTACGAGCAGTACTTC
>TRBJ2-1|TRBD2|NA|TRBV4-3
CASSQFQSGLAGNEQFF
TGCGCCAGCAGCCAGTTCCAGTCGGGACTAGCGGGAAACGAGCAGTTCTTC
>TRBJ1-2|TRBD1|NA|TRBV12-3/TRBV12-4
CASSPGFRQGGTF
TGTGCCAGCAGTCCCGGGTTTAGGCAGGGGGGCACCTTC